This T cell receptor (beta chain) was captured in a study of shared T cell receptors in the human thymus. The repertoire was sequenced with immunoSEQ multiplex PCR; TCRdb's copy has only in-frame clones and lacks some. The sample consists of about 660,000 clones, roughly 90% of them appearing once. Trimming took off 5 bases at V and 3 bases at J, with 14 bases between the two ends. The CDR3 runs 14 residues. Germline lookup yields CDR1 MNHEY and CDR2 SMNVEV (reference sequence). The same sample was also used in a study of human thymus T cells.

The sample taken for sequencing was thymocytes. The receptor was derived from a boy less than two years old with a congenital heart defect. This chain uses TRBV27 with TRBJ2-7; weak D call: TRBD2 (5 bases). This CDR3 is CASSTYGIYYEQYF. The CDR3 region has the DNA TGTGCCAGCAGTACTTACGGGATTTACTACGAGCAGTACTTC.